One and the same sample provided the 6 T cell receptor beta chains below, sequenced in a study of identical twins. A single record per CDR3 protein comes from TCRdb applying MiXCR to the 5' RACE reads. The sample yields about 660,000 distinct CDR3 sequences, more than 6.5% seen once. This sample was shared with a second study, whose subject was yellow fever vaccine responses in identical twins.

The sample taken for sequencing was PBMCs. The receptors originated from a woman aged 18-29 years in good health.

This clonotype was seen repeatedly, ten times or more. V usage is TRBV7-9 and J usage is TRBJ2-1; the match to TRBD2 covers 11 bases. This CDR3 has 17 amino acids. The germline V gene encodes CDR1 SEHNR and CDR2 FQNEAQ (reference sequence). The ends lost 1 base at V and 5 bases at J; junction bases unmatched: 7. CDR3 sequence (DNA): TGTGCCAGCAGCTTAGACCTACTAGCGGGAGACGACAATGAGCAGTTCTTC. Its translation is CASSLDLLAGDDNEQFF.

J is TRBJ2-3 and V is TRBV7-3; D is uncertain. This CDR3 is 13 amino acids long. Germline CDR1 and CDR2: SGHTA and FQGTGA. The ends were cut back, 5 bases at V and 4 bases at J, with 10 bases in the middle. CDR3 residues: CASSPAVADTQYF. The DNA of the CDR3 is TGTGCCAGCAGCCCCGCGGTGGCAGATACGCAGTATTTT.

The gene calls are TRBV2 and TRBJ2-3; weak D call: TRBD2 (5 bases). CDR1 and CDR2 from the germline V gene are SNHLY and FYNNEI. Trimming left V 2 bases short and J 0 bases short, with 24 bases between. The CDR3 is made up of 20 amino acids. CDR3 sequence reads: CASSEKGRGMGQFSTDTQYF. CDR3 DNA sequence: TGTGCCAGCAGTGAAAAGGGTCGGGGAATGGGCCAATTCAGCACAGATACGCAGTATTTT.

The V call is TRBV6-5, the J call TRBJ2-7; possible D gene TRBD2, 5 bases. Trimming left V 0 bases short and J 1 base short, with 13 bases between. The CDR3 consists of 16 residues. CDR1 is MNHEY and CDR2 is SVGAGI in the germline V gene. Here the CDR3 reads CASSYSISRRSYEQYF. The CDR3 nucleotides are TGTGCCAGCAGTTACTCGATCAGCCGGAGGTCCTACGAGCAGTACTTC.

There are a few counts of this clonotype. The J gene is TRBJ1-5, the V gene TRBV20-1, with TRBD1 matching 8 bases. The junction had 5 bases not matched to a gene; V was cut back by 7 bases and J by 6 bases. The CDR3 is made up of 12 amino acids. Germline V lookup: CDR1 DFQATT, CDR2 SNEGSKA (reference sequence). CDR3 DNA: TGCAGTGTAGGACAGGGAGGTCAGCCCCAGCATTTT. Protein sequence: CSVGQGGQPQHF.

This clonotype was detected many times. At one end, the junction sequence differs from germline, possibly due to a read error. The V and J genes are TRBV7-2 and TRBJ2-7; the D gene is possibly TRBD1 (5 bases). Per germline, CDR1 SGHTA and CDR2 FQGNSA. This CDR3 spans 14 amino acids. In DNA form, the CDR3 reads TGTGCCAGCAGTTTAGCCGGACAAAACTACGAGCAGTACTTC. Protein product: CASSLAGQNYEQYF.